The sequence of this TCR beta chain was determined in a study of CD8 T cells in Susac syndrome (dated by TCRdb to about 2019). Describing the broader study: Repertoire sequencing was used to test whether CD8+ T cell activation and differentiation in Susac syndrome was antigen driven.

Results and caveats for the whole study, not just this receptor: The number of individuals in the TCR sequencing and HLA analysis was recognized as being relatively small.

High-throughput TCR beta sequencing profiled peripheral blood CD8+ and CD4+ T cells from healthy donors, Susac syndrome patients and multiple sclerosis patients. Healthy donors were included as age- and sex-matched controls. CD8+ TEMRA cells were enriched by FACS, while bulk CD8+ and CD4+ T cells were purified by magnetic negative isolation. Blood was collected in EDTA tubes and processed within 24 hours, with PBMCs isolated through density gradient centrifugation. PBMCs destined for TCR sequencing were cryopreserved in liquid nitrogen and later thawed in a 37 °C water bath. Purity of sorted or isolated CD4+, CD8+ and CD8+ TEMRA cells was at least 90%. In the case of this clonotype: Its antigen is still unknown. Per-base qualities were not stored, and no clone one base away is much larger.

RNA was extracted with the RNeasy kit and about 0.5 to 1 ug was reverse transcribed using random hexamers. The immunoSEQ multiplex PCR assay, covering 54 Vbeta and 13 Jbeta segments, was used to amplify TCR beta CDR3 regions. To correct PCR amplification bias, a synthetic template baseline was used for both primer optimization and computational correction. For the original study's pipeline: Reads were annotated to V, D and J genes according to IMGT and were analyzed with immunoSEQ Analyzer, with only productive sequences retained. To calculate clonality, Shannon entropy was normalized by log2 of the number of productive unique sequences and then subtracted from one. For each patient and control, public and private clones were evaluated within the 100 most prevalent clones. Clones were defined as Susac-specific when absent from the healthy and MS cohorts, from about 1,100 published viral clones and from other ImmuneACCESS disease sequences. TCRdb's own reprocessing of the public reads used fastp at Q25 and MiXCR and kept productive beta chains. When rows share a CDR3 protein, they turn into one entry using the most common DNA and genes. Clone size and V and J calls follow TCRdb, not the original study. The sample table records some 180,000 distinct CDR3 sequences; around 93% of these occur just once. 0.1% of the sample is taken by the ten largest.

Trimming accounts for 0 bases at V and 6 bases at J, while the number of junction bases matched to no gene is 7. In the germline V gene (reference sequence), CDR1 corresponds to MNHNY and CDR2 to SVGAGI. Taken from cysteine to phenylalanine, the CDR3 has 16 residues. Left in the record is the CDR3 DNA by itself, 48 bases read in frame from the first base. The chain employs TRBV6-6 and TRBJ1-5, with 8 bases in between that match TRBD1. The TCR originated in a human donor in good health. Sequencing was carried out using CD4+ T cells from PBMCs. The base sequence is TGTGCCAGCAGTTACTCAGGACAGGGAACCGGTCAGCCCCAGCATTTT. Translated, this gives CASSYSGQGTGQPQHF.